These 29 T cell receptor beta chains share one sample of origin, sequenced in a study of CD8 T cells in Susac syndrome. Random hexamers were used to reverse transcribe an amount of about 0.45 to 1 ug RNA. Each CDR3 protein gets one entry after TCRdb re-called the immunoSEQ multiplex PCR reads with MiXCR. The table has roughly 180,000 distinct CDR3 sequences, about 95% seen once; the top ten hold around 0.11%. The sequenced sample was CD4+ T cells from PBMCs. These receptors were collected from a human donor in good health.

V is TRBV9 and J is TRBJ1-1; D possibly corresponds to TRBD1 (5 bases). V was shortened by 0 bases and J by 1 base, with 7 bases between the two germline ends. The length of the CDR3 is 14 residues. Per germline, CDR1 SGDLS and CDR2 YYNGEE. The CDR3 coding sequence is TGTGCCAGCAGCGTAGTGGGGGGGAACACTGAAGCTTTCTTT. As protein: CASSVVGGNTEAFF.

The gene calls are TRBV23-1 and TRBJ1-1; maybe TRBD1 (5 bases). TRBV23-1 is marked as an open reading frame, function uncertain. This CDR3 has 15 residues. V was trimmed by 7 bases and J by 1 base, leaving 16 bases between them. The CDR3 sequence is CASTPGDRRNTEAFF. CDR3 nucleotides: TGCGCCAGCACACCCGGGGACCGGCGGAACACTGAAGCTTTCTTT.

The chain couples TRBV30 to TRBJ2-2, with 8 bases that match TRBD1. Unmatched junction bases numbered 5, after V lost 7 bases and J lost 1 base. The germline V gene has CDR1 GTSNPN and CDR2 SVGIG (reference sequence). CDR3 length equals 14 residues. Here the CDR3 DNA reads TGTGCCTATACAGGGGGAGTGAACACCGGGGAGCTGTTTTTT. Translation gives CAYTGGVNTGELFF.

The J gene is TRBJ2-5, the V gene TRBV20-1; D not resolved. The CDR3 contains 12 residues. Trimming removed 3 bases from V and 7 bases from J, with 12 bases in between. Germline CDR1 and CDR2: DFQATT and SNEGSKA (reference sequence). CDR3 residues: CSARHTAWTQYF. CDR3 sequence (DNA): TGCAGTGCTAGGCATACGGCGTGGACCCAGTACTTC.

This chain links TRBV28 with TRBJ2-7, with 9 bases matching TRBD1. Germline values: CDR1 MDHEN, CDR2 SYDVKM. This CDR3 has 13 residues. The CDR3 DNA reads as TGTGCAGGAGGGGGACAGGGCCCTTACGAGCAGTACTTC. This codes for CAGGGQGPYEQYF.

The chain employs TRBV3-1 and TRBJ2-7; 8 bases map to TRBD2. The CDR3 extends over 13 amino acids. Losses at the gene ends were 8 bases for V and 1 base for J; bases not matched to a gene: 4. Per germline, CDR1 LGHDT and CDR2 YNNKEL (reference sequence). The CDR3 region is CASGTRGSYEQYF. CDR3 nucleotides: TGTGCCAGCGGGACTAGGGGTTCCTACGAGCAGTACTTC.

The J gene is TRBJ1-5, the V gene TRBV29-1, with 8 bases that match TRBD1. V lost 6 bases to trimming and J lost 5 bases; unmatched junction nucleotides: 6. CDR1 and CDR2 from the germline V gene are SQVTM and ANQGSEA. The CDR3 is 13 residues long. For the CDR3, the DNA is TGCAGCGTGGCCGGACAGGGCCATCAGCCCCAGCATTTT. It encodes CSVAGQGHQPQHF.

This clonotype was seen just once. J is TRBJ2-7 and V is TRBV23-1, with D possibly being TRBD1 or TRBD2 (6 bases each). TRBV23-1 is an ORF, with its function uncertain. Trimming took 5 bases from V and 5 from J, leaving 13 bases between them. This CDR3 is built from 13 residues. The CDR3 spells CASSGAGEDEQYF. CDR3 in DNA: TGCGCCAGCAGTGGGGCAGGGGAGGACGAGCAGTACTTC.

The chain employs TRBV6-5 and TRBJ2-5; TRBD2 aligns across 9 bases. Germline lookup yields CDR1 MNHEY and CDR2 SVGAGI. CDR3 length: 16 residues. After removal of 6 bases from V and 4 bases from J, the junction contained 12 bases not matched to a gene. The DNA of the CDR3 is TGTGCCAGCAGCTATCCTGGTAATAGCGGGAGAGAGACCCAGTACTTC. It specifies CASSYPGNSGRETQYF.

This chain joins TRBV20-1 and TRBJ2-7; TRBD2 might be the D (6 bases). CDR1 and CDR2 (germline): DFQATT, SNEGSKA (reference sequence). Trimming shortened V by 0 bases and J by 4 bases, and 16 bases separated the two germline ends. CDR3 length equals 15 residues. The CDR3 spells CSARDGSGLWYEQYF. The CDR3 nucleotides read TGCAGTGCTAGAGATGGTAGCGGATTATGGTACGAGCAGTACTTC.

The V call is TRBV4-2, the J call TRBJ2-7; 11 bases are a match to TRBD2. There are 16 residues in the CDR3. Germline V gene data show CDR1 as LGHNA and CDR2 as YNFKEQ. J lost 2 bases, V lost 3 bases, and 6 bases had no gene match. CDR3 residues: CASSQDRTSGPYEQYF. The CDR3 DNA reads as TGTGCCAGCAGCCAGGATCGGACTAGCGGGCCCTACGAGCAGTACTTC.

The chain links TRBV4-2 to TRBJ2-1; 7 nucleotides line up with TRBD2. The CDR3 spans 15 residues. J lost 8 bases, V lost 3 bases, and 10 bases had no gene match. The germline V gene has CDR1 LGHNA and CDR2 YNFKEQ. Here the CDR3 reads CASSQEVAGAYEQFF. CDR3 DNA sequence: TGTGCCAGCAGCCAGGAGGTTGCGGGAGCCTATGAGCAGTTCTTC.

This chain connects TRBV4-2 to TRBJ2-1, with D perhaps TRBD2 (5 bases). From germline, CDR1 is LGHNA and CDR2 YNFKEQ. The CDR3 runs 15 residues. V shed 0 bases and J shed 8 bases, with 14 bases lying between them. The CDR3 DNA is TGTGCCAGCAGCCAAGATGGAACTAGTGGCGATGAGCAGTTCTTC. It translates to CASSQDGTSGDEQFF.

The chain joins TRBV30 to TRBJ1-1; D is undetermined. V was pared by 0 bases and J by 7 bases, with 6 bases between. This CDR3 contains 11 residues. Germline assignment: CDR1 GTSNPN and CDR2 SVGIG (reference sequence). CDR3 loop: CAWSVDVEAFF. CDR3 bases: TGTGCCTGGAGTGTGGACGTTGAAGCTTTCTTT.

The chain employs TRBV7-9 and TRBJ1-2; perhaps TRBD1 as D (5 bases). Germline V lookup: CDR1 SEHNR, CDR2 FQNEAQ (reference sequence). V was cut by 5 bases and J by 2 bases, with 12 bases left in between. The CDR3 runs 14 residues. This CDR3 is CASSRGHFNYGYTF. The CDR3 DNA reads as TGTGCCAGCAGCCGCGGACATTTCAACTATGGCTACACCTTC.

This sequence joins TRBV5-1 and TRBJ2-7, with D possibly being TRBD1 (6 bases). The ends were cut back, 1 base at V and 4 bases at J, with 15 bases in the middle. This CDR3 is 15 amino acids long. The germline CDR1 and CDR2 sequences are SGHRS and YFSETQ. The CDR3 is CASSLSRQGPYEQYF. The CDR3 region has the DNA TGCGCCAGCAGCTTGTCACGGCAGGGGCCATACGAGCAGTACTTC.

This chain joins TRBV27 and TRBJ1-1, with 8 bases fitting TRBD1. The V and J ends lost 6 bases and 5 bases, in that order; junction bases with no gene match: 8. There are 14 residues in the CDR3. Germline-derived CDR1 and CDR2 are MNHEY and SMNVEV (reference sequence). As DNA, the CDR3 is TGTGCCAGCAGACGTCTGGACAGGGAGACTGAAGCTTTCTTT. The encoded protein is CASRRLDRETEAFF.

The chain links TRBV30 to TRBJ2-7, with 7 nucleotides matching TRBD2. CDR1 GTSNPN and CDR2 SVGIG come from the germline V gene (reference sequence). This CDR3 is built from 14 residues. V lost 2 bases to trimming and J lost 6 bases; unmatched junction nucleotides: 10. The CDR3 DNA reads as TGTGCCTGGAGTCGGGGCGGGAGCTTGGGCGAGCAGTACTTC. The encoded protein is CAWSRGGSLGEQYF.

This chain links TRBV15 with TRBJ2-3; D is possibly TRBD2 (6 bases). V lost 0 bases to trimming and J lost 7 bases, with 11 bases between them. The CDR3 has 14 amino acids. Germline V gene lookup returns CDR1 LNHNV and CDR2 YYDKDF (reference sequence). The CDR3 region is CATSRDWRDYTQYF. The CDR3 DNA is TGTGCCACCAGCAGAGATTGGAGGGATTATACGCAGTATTTT.

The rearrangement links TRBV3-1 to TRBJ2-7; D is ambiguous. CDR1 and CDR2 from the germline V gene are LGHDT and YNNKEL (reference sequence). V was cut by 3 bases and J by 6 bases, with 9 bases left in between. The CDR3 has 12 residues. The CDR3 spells CASSHADSEQYF. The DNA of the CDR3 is TGTGCCAGCAGCCACGCCGACTCCGAGCAGTACTTC.

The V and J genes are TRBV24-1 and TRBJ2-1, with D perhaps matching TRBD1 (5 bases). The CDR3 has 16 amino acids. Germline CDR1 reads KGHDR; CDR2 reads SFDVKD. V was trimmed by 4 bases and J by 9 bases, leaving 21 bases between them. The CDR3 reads CATSEGPGPHRGEQFF. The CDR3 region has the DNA TGTGCCACCAGTGAAGGTCCCGGGCCCCATAGGGGTGAGCAGTTCTTC.

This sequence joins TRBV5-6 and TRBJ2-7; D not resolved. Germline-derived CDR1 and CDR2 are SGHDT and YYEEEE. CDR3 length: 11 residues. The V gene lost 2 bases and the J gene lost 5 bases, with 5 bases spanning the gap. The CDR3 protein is CASSFRHEQYF. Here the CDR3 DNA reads TGTGCCAGCAGCTTTCGGCACGAGCAGTACTTC.

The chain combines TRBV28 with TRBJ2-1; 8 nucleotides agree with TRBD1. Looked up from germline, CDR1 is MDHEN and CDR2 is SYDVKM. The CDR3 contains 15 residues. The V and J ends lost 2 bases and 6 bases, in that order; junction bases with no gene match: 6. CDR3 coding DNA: TGTGCCAGCAGTTTAGTAGGACAGGGAAGCAATGAGCAGTTCTTC. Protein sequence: CASSLVGQGSNEQFF.

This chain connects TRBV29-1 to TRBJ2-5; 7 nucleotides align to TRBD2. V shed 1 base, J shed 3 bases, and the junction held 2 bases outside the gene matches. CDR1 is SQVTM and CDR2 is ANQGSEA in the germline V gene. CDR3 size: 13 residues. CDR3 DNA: TGCAGCGTTGAAGGCCTAGCGGAAGAGACCCAGTACTTC. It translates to CSVEGLAEETQYF.

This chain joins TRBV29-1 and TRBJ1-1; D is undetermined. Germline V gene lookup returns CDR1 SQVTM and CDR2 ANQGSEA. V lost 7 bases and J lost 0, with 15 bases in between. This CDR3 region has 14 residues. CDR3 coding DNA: TGCAGCGCCACCCAGGCAGCGGTGAACACTGAAGCTTTCTTT. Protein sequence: CSATQAAVNTEAFF.

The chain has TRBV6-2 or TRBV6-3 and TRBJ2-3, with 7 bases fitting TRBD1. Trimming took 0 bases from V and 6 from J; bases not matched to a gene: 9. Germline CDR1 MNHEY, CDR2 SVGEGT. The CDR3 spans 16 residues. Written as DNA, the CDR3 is TGTGCCAGCAGTTACTCGCACAGGGGTCCGGCGGATACGCAGTATTTT. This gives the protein CASSYSHRGPADTQYF.

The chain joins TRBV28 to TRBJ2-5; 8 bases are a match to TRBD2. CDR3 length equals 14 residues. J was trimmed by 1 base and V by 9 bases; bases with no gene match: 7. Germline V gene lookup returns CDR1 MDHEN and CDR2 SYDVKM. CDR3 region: CASKTGGSQETQYF. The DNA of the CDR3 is TGTGCCAGTAAAACGGGAGGGTCCCAAGAGACCCAGTACTTC.

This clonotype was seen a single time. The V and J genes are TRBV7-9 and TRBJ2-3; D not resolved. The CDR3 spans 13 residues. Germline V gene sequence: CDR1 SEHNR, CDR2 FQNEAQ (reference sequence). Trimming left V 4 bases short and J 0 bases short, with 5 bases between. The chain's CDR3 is CASSSESTDTQYF. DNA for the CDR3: TGTGCCAGCAGCTCAGAAAGCACAGATACGCAGTATTTT.

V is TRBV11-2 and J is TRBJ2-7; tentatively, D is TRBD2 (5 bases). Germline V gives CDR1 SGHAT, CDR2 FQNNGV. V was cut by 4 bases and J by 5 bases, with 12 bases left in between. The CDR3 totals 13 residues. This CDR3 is CASSSGLLDEQYF. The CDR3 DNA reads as TGTGCCAGCAGCTCCGGACTCCTGGACGAGCAGTACTTC.